The TCR beta chain under discussion was sequenced for a study of blood T cell repertoires in COVID-19. About the research overall: The cDNA or gDNA used as material had been derived from T cells, B-cell-depleted T cells, or PBMCs.

Libraries were prepared by immunoSEQ multiplex PCR; TCRdb keeps only in-frame clonotypes and omits some of them. The sample has under 75,000 clones; 88% are singletons. The germline gives CDR1 SGDLS, CDR2 YYNGEE. CDR3 size: 15 residues. V was clipped by 0 bases and J by 2 bases; unmatched bases: 3. This chain connects TRBV9 to TRBJ2-5; 8 bases fit TRBD2. The source of this sequence is a man between 50 and 59 years old with active COVID-19. Source material: peripheral blood. Here the CDR3 DNA reads TGTGCCAGCAGCGTAGTGGCGGGGGGACAAGAGACCCAGTACTTC. Amino acid sequence: CASSVVAGGQETQYF. Full variable domain (remainder filled in from reference TRBV9 and TRBJ2-5): DSGVTQTPKHLITATGQRVTLRCSPRSGDLSVYWYQQSLDQGLQFLIQYYNGEERAKGNILERFSAQQFPDLHSELNLSSLELGDSALYFCASSVVAGGQETQYFGPGTRLLVL.